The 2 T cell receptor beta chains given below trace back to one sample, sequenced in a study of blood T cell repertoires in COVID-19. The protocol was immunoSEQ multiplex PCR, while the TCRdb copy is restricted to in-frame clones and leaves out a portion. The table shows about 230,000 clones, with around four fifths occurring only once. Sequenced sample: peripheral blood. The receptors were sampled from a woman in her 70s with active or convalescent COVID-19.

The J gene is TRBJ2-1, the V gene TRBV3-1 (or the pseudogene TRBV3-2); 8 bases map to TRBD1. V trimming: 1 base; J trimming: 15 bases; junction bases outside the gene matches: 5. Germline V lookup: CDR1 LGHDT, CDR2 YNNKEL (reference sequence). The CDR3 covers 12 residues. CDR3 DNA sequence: TGTGCCAGCAGCCAAGGTGAACAGGGGGGGTTCTTC. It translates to CASSQGEQGGFF.

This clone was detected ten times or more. The CDR3 nucleotides read TGTGCCAGTACGGCCCAGAAGCGGGCGGGCACAGATACGCAGTATTTT. Translation gives CASTAQKRAGTDTQYF. This sequence joins TRBV19 and TRBJ2-3; tentatively, D is TRBD2 (6 bases). In germline, CDR1 is LNHDA, CDR2 SQIVND (reference sequence). This CDR3 spans 16 amino acids. Trimming removed 7 bases at V and 1 base at J, with 18 bases between.